This TCR beta chain was documented in a study of CD8 T cells in ankylosing spondylitis. TCRdb fed the 5' RACE reads into MiXCR, producing one record per CDR3 protein. The table lists some 140,000 distinct CDR3 sequences, 17% of them singletons. Study-wide findings and caveats: It appeared that ankylosing spondylitis blood was characterized by a TCR beta motif of under ten highly homologous variants.

Note on this clonotype: Its antigen remains unknown.

This clonotype originated in a male donor with ankylosing spondylitis. Specimen: blood, either unsorted or a sorted T cell fraction (not recorded which).

For the CDR3, the DNA is TGCAGTGCTGGCCAACGGACGGAAGTCTATGGCTACACCTTC. Its translation is CSAGQRTEVYGYTF. V gene TRBV20-1 combines with J gene TRBJ1-2; D is uncertain. V was cut by 5 bases and J by 4 bases, with 17 bases left in between. CDR1 is DFQATT, CDR2 SNEGSKA, per germline (reference sequence). The CDR3 totals 14 residues.